These T cell receptor beta chains were read from a single sample in a study of blood T cell repertoires in COVID-19. The assay was immunoSEQ multiplex PCR, and TCRdb's table has in-frame clones only and misses some. The sample consists of fewer than 450,000 clones, about 87% of them appearing once. Sequenced input: peripheral blood. These receptor sequences come from a woman aged 45-65 years with COVID-19, enrolled during active disease. The CDR3 runs from the conserved cysteine through the conserved F or W. A D gene is named only where the DNA matches it firmly. A clone size is listed for some rows: how often the clone was seen (once, few, many), or a class if it is expanded.

clone size | J gene | V gene | D gene | CDR3 protein | CDR3 DNA
. | TRBJ1-2 | TRBV13 | . | CASSLRQLSFF | TGTGCCAGCAGCCTCCGACAGCTGAGTTTCTTC
once | TRBJ1-2 | TRBV30 | . | CAWSGGGAYGYTF | TGTGCCTGGAGTGGTGGGGGCGCCTATGGCTACACCTTC
. | TRBJ1-2 | TRBV11-3 | . | CASSPEDSLYGYTF | TGTGCCAGCAGCCCCGAAGACAGCCTGTATGGCTACACCTTC
. | TRBJ2-7 | TRBV4-3 | . | CASSPSRGLAYEQYF | TGCGCCAGCAGCCCCAGCCGCGGGTTAGCCTACGAGCAGTACTTC
. | TRBJ1-1 | TRBV3-1/TRBV3-2 | . | CASSPRGRTEAFF | TGTGCCAGCAGCCCCAGGGGACGCACTGAAGCTTTCTTT
. | TRBJ2-7 | TRBV11-2 | . | CASSLGGPYEQYF | TGTGCCAGCAGCTTAGGGGGGCCCTACGAGCAGTACTTC
. | TRBJ1-1 | TRBV19 | . | CASSIEGAIGSEAFF | TGTGCCAGTAGTATAGAGGGGGCTATTGGGTCTGAAGCTTTCTTT
once | TRBJ1-1 | TRBV30 | TRBD1 | CAWSVTTGKAFF | TGTGCCTGGAGTGTAACGACAGGGAAAGCTTTCTTT
. | TRBJ1-2 | TRBV7-8 | TRBD1 | CASSLTGGAWNYGYTF | TGTGCCAGCAGCTTGACAGGGGGCGCATGGAACTATGGCTACACCTTC
. | TRBJ2-1 | TRBV2 | TRBD2 | CAIGGGSYNEQFF | TGTGCCATCGGGGGGGGATCCTACAATGAGCAGTTCTTC
. | TRBJ1-1 | TRBV19 | . | CASSIRGMNTEAFF | TGTGCCAGTAGTATAAGGGGGATGAACACTGAAGCTTTCTTT
. | TRBJ2-6 | TRBV29-1 | TRBD1 | CSVSPGKTTGGSLTGANVLTF | TGCAGCGTTAGCCCCGGAAAGACGACAGGGGGAAGTTTGACGGGGGCCAACGTCCTGACTTTC
. | TRBJ1-2 | TRBV18 | TRBD1 | CASSLLDRADGYTF | TGTGCCAGCTCACTACTGGACAGGGCGGATGGCTACACCTTC
. | TRBJ2-7 | TRBV7-9 | TRBD2 | CASSLRGGTTYEQYF | TGTGCCAGCAGCCTCCGGGGAGGGACTACCTACGAGCAGTACTTC
. | TRBJ1-6 | TRBV27 | TRBD1 | CASRPPQGVGINSPLHF | TGTGCCAGCAGACCGCCACAGGGGGTTGGCATAAATTCACCCCTCCACTTT
. | TRBJ1-2 | TRBV6-5 | TRBD1 | CASSPGTGDGGYTF | TGTGCCAGCAGTCCCGGGACAGGGGACGGTGGCTACACCTTC
. | TRBJ2-1 | TRBV20-1 | . | CSAATLPEQFF | TGCAGTGCAGCGACTCTCCCGGAGCAGTTCTTC
. | TRBJ2-7 | TRBV7-2 | TRBD1 | CASSIPTGGPYEQYF | TGTGCCAGCAGCATACCGACAGGGGGCCCCTACGAGCAGTACTTC
. | TRBJ2-4 | TRBV11-2 | . | CASSGSRNIQYF | TGTGCCAGCAGCGGAAGCAGGAACATTCAGTACTTC
. | TRBJ1-5 | TRBV7-9 | . | CASSLDRADQPQHF | TGTGCCAGCAGCTTAGACAGGGCCGATCAGCCCCAGCATTTT
once | TRBJ2-1 | TRBV5-8 | . | CASSLEVQDHSVEQFF | TGTGCCAGCAGCTTGGAGGTTCAGGATCATTCGGTTGAGCAGTTCTTC
once | TRBJ2-2 | TRBV15 | . | CATSSPNTGELFF | TGTGCCACCAGCAGCCCTAACACCGGGGAGCTGTTTTTT